This TCR beta chain came from a study of OX40 agonist ivuxolimab in advanced cancers. Regarding the complete study: Ivuxolimab, which targeted the costimulatory receptor OX40 (CD134), was an agonistic, fully human IgG2 monoclonal antibody. The dose-escalation cohort was about 83% male with a mean age of approximately 60 years, ranging from roughly 23 to 85. Partial responses were achieved by three dose-escalation patients, of whom one had hepatocellular carcinoma and two had cutaneous melanoma. The paper covers the monotherapy dose-escalation part of the phase I ivuxolimab trial, which included N of about 50 patients. Among the approximately 54 dose-escalation patients, approximately 20 had hepatocellular carcinoma, 15 or so melanoma, 9 renal cell carcinoma and 9 head and neck cancer. The purpose of peripheral TCRbeta sequencing was to test whether ivuxolimab changed TCR sequence diversity and led to clonal T-cell expansion. Prior anti-PD-1, anti-PD-L1 or anti-CTLA-4 therapy was permitted, and checkpoint inhibitors had been received by roughly 42% of dose-escalation patients. Intravenous ivuxolimab was administered to patients every 2 weeks at six dose levels: 0.01, 0.1, 0.3, 1.5, 3 and 10 mg/kg.

As encoded in the germline V gene, CDR1 is SQVTM while CDR2 is ANQGSEA. Trimming at the junction amounts to 1 base on V and 5 bases on J, and the germline ends lie 17 bases apart. The CDR3 spans 15 residues, from the cysteine through the phenylalanine. The CDR3 DNA has 45 bases and is translated from base 1. Results the study describes overall, beyond this receptor: In the 0.1-3.0 mg/kg groups, partial responders were among the patients with the lowest normalized peripheral clonal expansion, particularly in CD8+ T cells. Clonal expansion of both CD4+ and CD8+ blood T cells was observed from baseline to week 6 at doses 0.1 to 3.0 mg/kg. Antigen specificity was not determined for the clonally expanded peripheral T cells. After ivuxolimab, expanded clones were on average more numerous among CD8+ T cells than among CD4+ T cells. Low levels of normalized T-cell clonal expansion were also seen in some patients who did not respond.

Genomic DNA was isolated from the sorted cells so that the TCRbeta CDR3 region could be sequenced. The immunoSEQ Assay was used to sequence the TCRbeta CDR3 regions. The immuneACCESS repertoire file appears here via TCRdb, limited to in-frame rearrangements. These files lack a portion of the clones; in checked studies, under half of the deficit traces to unresolved V genes, and the cause of the others is not known. Within this sample are 32,000 or so clones, with roughly 76% of them counted one time only. Of the sample, 20% falls within the top ten clones. This clone was counted only a few times. Its cognate antigen has yet to be identified. Base qualities were left out, and no much larger clone turns up one base away. Patients with a history of autoimmune disease or receiving systemic immunosuppression were excluded from the trial. Peripheral blood for TCR sequencing was drawn from every dose cohort at baseline, at cycle 4 day 1 and at cycle 7 day 1. Samples were obtained from an open-label, multicenter, first-in-human phase I dose-escalation trial of ivuxolimab. The trial enrolled adults with locally advanced or metastatic head and neck squamous cell, hepatocellular, melanoma or renal cell carcinoma. Before TCR sequencing, CD4+ T cells and CD8+ T cells from peripheral blood were sorted into separate populations.

The sequence joins TRBV29-1 to TRBJ1-2; the best D guess is TRBD1, with 6 bases matching. Specimen: CD4+ or CD8+ T cells sorted from blood, collected in a trial of the OX40 agonist ivuxolimab. This TCR derives from an adult with an advanced solid tumor such as melanoma, head and neck, liver or kidney cancer. The DNA is TGCAGCGTTGAAGGCGGGTCGGGGGCGAGGTATGGCTACACCTTC. Translated, this gives CSVEGGSGARYGYTF.